The clone carrying this TCR beta chain was picked up many times. The antigen is not known. CDR1 SQVTM and CDR2 ANQGSEA come from the germline V gene. Trimming removed 7 bases at V and 3 bases at J, with 12 bases between. This CDR3 has 12 amino acids. Relying on iRepertoire HTBI primers and Arm-PCR of CDR3 regions, the team built TCR beta libraries. TCRdb re-called the multiplex PCR reads through MiXCR, storing one row per CDR3 protein. This repertoire shows about 430,000 distinct CDR3 sequences, around 20% found once; its top ten account for roughly an eighth. The entry originates in a study of regulatory T cells in long-lasting Graves disease. As for the study in general: By definition, persistent Graves' disease involved antithyroid drugs for over 5 years alongside positive TSH receptor antibodies.

Study-wide findings and caveats: More public clonotypes were shared by persistent patients (fewer than 3,000) than by new patients (about 970). Favoring TRBV28, TRBJ1-2 and TRBJ2-5 was a feature seen in persistent disease. Because few samples were included, accuracy may have been lower.

Time point in this sample: persistent/refractory GD, antithyroid drugs over 5 years with positive TRAb. PBMC RNA was the source of the TCR library. The TCR was taken from a female donor with Graves disease. Source: peripheral blood mononuclear cells (PBMCs), taken when the disease was refractory, from a patient treated with antithyroid drugs. The chain combines TRBV29-1 with TRBJ1-1; D unclear. This chain's CDR3 is CSAVQDYTEAFF. The CDR3 DNA reads as TGCAGCGCCGTCCAGGATTACACTGAAGCTTTCTTT.